The present entry profiles one T cell receptor beta chain with its context. The antigen is undetermined. The data were produced by immunoSEQ multiplex PCR, yet TCRdb's version contains in-frame clones alone and is incomplete. The sample carries roughly 130,000 clones, 80% to 95% recorded once. The sample is drawn from a study of graft-versus-host responses after intestinal transplantation. This specimen was unstimulated CD4+ T cells sorted from spleen or lymph node cells, taken before intestinal transplant. This TCR was recovered from a human donor who received an intestinal transplant.

Here the CDR3 reads CASSLADTQYF. The CDR3 DNA reads as TGCGCCAGCAGCTTGGCAGATACGCAGTATTTT. The chain employs TRBV5-1 and TRBJ2-3, with D unresolved. The CDR3 is made up of 11 amino acids. With 0 bases removed from V and 4 bases from J, the gap between germline ends came to 0 bases. Per the germline V gene, CDR1 is SGHRS and CDR2 is YFSETQ. Drawing the rest from reference TRBV5-1 and TRBJ2-3, the complete variable domain is KAGVTQTPRYLIKTRGQQVTLSCSPISGHRSVSWYQQTPGQGLQFLFEYFSETQRNKGNFPGRFSGRQFSNSRSEMNVSTLELGDSALYLCASSLADTQYFGPGTRLTVL.